This T cell receptor beta chain came from a study of T cell responses to AZD1222 COVID-19 vaccine. Data came from immunoSEQ multiplex PCR; TCRdb stores just in-frame clones and leaves some out. Altogether under 150,000 clones are present, approximately 88% being singletons, with the ten largest covering almost 6.5%. Germline assignment: CDR1 MGHRA and CDR2 YSYEKL. V lost 8 bases, J lost 7 bases, and 17 bases stayed unmatched. CDR3 size: 17 residues. V gene TRBV4-1 combines with J gene TRBJ1-6; 7 bases line up with TRBD1. Specimen: peripheral blood, collected 28 days after the second AZD1222 dose. This clonotype was sampled from an adult who received the AZD1222 COVID-19 vaccine. The CDR3 sequence: CASLKGQTETGNSPLHF. In DNA, the CDR3 is TGCGCCAGCCTAAAGGGACAGACCGAAACCGGGAATTCACCCCTCCACTTT.